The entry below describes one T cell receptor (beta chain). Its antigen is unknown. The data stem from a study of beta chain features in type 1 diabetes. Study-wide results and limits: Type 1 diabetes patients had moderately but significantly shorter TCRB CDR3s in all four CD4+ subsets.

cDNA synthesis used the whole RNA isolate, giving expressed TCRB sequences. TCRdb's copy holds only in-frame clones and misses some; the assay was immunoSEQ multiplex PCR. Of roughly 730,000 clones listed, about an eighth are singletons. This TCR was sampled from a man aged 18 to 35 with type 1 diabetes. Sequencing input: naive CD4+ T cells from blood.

As DNA, the CDR3 is TGTGCTAGTGGTTTGGAAGCGGGGGGATCCTACGAGCAGTACTTC. This codes for CASGLEAGGSYEQYF. V is TRBV12-5 and J is TRBJ2-7; 9 nucleotides align to TRBD2. The CDR3 covers 15 residues. Germline trimming cut 1 base from V and 1 base from J; bases unmatched to any gene: 2. The germline V gene encodes CDR1 LGHNT and CDR2 FRNRAP.